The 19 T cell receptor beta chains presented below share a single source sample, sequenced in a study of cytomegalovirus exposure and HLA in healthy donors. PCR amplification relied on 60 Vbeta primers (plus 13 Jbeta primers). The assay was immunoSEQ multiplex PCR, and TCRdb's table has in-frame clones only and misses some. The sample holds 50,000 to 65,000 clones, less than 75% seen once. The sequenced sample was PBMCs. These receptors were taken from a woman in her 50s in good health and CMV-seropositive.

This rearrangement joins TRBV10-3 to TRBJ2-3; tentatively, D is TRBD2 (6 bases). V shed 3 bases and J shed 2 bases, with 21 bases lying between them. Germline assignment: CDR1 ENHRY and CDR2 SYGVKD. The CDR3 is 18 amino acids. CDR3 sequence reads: CAISERRDPLGDTDTQYF. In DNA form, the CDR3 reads TGTGCCATCAGTGAAAGGCGGGACCCCCTTGGGGACACAGATACGCAGTATTTT.

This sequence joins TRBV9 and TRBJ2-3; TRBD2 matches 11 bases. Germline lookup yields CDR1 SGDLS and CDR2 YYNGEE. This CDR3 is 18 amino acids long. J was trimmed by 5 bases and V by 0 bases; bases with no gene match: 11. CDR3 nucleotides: TGTGCCAGCAGCGTAGCTTCGAATAGCGGGGGGGCCAAAGATACGCAGTATTTT. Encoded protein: CASSVASNSGGAKDTQYF. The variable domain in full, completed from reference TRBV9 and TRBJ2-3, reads DSGVTQTPKHLITATGQRVTLRCSPRSGDLSVYWYQQSLDQGLQFLIQYYNGEERAKGNILERFSAQQFPDLHSELNLSSLELGDSALYFCASSVASNSGGAKDTQYFGPGTRLTVL.

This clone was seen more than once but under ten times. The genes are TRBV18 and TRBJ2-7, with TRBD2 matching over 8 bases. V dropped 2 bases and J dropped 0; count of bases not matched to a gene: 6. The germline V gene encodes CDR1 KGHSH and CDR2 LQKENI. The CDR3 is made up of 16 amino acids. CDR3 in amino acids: CASSPILGTSSYEQYF. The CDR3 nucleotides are TGTGCCAGCTCACCAATTTTGGGGACTAGCTCCTACGAGCAGTACTTC.

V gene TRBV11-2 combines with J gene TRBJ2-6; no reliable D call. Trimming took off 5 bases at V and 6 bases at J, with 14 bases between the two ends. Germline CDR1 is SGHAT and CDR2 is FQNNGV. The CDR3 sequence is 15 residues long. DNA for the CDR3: TGTGCCAGCAGCGATTACGTGGGCGCGGCCAACGTCCTGACTTTC. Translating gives CASSDYVGAANVLTF.

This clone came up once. In DNA, the CDR3 is TGTGCCAGCAGCCCCAGACGGCCCGGGGAAGTAGCTGGCTACACCTTC. This translates into CASSPRRPGEVAGYTF. V usage is TRBV13 and J usage is TRBJ1-2; no firm D call. The ends were cut back, 5 bases at V and 7 bases at J, with 23 bases in the middle. The CDR3 runs 16 residues. In germline, CDR1 is PRHDT, CDR2 FYEKMQ (reference sequence).

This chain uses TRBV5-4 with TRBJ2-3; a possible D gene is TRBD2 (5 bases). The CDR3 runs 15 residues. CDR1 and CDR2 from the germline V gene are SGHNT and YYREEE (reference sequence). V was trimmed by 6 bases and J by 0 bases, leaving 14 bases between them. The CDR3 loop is CASNYFGGSTDTQYF. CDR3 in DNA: TGTGCCAGCAACTACTTTGGCGGGAGCACAGATACGCAGTATTTT.

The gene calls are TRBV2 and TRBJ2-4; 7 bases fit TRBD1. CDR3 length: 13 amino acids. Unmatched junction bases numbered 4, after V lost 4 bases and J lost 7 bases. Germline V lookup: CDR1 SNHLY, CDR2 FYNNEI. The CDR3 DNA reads TGTGCCAGCAGTGTCGACAGGGAGAACATTCAGTACTTC. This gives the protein CASSVDRENIQYF. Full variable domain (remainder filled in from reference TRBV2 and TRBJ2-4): EPEVTQTPSHQVTQMGQEVILRCVPISNHLYFYWYRQILGQKVEFLVSFYNNEISEKSEIFDDQFSVERPDGSNFTLKIRSTKLEDSAMYFCASSVDRENIQYFGAGTRLSVL.

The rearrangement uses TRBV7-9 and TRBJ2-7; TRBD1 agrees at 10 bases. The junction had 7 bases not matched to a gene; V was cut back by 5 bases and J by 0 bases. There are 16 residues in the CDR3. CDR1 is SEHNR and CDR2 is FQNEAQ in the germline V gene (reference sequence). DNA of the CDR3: TGTGCCAGCAGCAAAGGACAGGGGGGTCGCTCCTACGAGCAGTACTTC. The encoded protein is CASSKGQGGRSYEQYF.

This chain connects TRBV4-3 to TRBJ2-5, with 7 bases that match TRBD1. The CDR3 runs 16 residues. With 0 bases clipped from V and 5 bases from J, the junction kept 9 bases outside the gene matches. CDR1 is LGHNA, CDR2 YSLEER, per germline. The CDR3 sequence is CASSQDRTTGMETQYF. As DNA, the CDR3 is TGCGCCAGCAGCCAAGATCGAACGACAGGGATGGAGACCCAGTACTTC.

The CDR3 loop reads CAWRAMGQGNQPQHF. The CDR3 nucleotides are TGTGCCTGGAGGGCGATGGGACAGGGCAATCAGCCCCAGCATTTT. J is TRBJ1-5 and V is TRBV30, with 8 bases lining up with TRBD1. This CDR3 is 15 amino acids long. CDR1 GTSNPN and CDR2 SVGIG come from the germline V gene (reference sequence). Trimming removed 3 bases from V and 2 bases from J; junction bases left unmatched: 6. Full variable domain (rest looked up from reference TRBV30 and TRBJ1-5): SQTIHQWPATLVQPVGSPLSLECTVEGTSNPNLYWYRQAAGRGLQLLFYSVGIGQISSEVPQNLSASRPQDRQFILSSKKLLLSDSGFYLCAWRAMGQGNQPQHFGDGTRLSIL.

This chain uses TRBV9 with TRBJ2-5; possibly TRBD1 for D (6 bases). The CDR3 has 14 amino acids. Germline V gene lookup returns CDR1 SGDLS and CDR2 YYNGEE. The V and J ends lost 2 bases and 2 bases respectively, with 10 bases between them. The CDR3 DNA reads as TGTGCCAGCAGCGTTTGGACAGAGCAAGAGACCCAGTACTTC. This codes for CASSVWTEQETQYF.

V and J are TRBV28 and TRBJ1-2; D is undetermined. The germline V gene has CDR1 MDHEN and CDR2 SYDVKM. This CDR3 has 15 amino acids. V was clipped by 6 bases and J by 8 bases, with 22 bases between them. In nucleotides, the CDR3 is TGTGCCAGCAGCATTAACGGCGCGGGGTTGGGGGGCTACACCTTC. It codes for CASSINGAGLGGYTF.

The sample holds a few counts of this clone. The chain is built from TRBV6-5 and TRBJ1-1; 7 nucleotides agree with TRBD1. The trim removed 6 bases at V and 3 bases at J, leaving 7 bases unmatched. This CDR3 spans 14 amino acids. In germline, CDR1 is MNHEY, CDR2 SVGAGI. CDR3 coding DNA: TGTGCCAGCAGGATCGACAGGGCGGACACTGAAGCTTTCTTT. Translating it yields CASRIDRADTEAFF.

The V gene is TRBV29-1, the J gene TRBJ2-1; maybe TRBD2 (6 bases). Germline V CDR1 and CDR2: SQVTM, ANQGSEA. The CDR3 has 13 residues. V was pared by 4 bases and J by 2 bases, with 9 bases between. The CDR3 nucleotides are TGCAGCGTTGGGGACTCGCCCTACAATGAGCAGTTCTTC. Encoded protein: CSVGDSPYNEQFF.

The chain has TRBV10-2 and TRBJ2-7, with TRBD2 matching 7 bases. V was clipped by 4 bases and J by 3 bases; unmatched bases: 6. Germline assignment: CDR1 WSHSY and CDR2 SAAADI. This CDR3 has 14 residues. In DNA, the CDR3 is TGCGCCAGCAGTGGAGGAGGGGAGGGCTACGAGCAGTACTTC. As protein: CASSGGGEGYEQYF.

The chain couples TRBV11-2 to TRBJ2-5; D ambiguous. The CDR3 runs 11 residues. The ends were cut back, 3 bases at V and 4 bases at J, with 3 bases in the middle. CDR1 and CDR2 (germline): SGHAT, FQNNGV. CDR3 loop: CASSFGETQYF. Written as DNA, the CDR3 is TGTGCCAGCAGCTTCGGAGAGACCCAGTACTTC.

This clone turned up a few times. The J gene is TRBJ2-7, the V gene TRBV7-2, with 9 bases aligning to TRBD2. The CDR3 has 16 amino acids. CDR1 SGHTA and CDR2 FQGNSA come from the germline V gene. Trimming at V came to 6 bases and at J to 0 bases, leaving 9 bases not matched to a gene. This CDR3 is CASRGELAGSSYEQYF. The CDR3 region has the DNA TGTGCCAGCAGGGGGGAACTAGCGGGTAGCTCCTACGAGCAGTACTTC.

The CDR3 DNA follows: TGCAGCGTTGTGGGCGAGCCGAACACCGGGGAGCTGTTTTTT. This codes for CSVVGEPNTGELFF. This rearrangement joins TRBV29-1 to TRBJ2-2, with D unresolved. V lost 4 bases and J lost 0, with 9 bases in between. The CDR3 runs 14 residues. In germline, CDR1 is SQVTM, CDR2 ANQGSEA.

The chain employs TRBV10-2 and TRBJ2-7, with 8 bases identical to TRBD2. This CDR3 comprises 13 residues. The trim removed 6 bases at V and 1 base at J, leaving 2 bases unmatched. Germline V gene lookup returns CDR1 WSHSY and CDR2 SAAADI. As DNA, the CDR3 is TGCGCCAGCAGGGGGACTAGTTCCTACGAGCAGTACTTC. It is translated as CASRGTSSYEQYF.